This T cell receptor (beta chain) originates from a study of CXCR3-negative and CXCR3-positive naive CD8 T cells. The overall study: Roughly 1.5 +/- 0.3 million TRB reads came from each library, giving 110 million to 150 million in total. Findings and caveats of the study: Greater hydrophobicity was found in TRB CDR3s of CXCR3-positive naive cells than of CXCR3-negative naive cells. Sequencing showed both naive subsets with comparably high diversity, and memory CD8+ cells much lower.

Remarks on this clonotype: Its antigen is unidentified.

This CDR3 is built from 15 residues. CDR1 is MGHRA and CDR2 is YSYEKL in the germline V gene. It was by 5' RACE with UMI labels that the TRB cDNA libraries were prepared. TCRdb reprocessed the 5' RACE reads, keeping one entry per CDR3 protein, no DNA. This repertoire includes fewer than 9,500 distinct CDR3 sequences. The sorting of each CD8+ T cell subset was done in triplicate, at some 270,000 cells each. V is TRBV4-1 and J is TRBJ1-1; with no DNA, the TCRdb D assignment of TRBD1 cannot be verified. This receptor was identified in a human donor in good health. Some clones in this sample may be carry-over from other donors' samples. Material for sequencing was naive CXCR3- CD8+ T cells from blood. Subset specified: CD45RO-CCR7+CD27+CD95- naive CD8+ T cells lacking CXCR3 (TNR3-). CDR3 sequence reads: CASSQERTGNTEAFF.